The clone carrying this T cell receptor beta chain was detected once. The CDR3 consists of 15 residues. Germline V gives CDR1 SGHTS, CDR2 YDEGEE. After removal of 4 bases from V and 4 bases from J, the junction contained 8 bases not matched to a gene. Under the authors' procedure: Estimation of nucleated cell counts relied on the amplification of reference gene primers. TCRdb's table, derived via immunoSEQ multiplex PCR, lists solely in-frame clones and lacks some. That table is the source of V, J and clone size, and D and trimming were worked out from the DNA. Of 160,000 or so clones listed, around 75% are singletons. The data stem from a study of blood T cell repertoires in COVID-19. In the study overall: Specimens from acute and convalescent COVID-19 originated in the United States, Italy and Spain. Nucleic acid was either cDNA or gDNA, and it came from T cells, B-cell-depleted T cells, or PBMCs.

V is TRBV5-8 and J is TRBJ1-1, with 9 nucleotides matching TRBD1. The clonotype originates from a woman older than 75 with acute or convalescent COVID-19. The sequenced material came from peripheral blood. CDR3 protein: CASSPGQGRSTEAFF. In DNA form, the CDR3 reads TGTGCCAGCAGCCCGGGACAGGGAAGGAGCACTGAAGCTTTCTTT.